These 17 T cell receptor beta chains share one sample of origin, sequenced in a study of blood T cell repertoires in COVID-19 (TCRdb year 2020). The library was made by the immunoSEQ multiplex PCR assay. TCRdb's version of the immuneACCESS table is confined to in-frame rearrangements and falls short of the full clone set. An unresolved V gene accounts for under half of the shortfall where checked; the remainder is of unknown origin. The sample data list some 280,000 clones, and about nine tenths of these were observed just once. The ten largest clones take up about 12% of the sample. Material: peripheral blood. The receptor set was obtained from an older woman with acute or convalescent COVID-19.

The chain combines TRBV27 with TRBJ2-3; D is undetermined. The CDR3 contains 14 residues. CDR1 MNHEY and CDR2 SMNVEV come from the germline V gene (reference sequence). With 3 bases removed from V and 1 base from J, the gap between germline ends came to 8 bases. In DNA form, the CDR3 reads TGTGCCAGCAGTTTTTATCGGGGCACAGATACGCAGTATTTT. Translating gives CASSFYRGTDTQYF.

V usage is TRBV5-5 and J usage is TRBJ2-3, with unresolved D. V lost 3 bases and J lost 5, with 10 bases in between. In germline, CDR1 is SGHKS, CDR2 YYEKEE (reference sequence). This CDR3 has 13 amino acids. The CDR3 sequence is CASSSRYEDTQYF. Written as DNA, the CDR3 is TGTGCCAGCAGCTCGAGGTACGAAGATACGCAGTATTTT.

This chain connects TRBV6-5 to TRBJ2-2; 7 bases align to TRBD1. The germline gives CDR1 MNHEY, CDR2 SVGAGI. The CDR3 is 15 amino acids. V lost 6 bases, J lost 1 base, and 5 bases stayed unmatched. The CDR3 sequence is CASRGGVENTGELFF. The CDR3 bases are TGTGCCAGCAGAGGGGGCGTGGAGAACACCGGGGAGCTGTTTTTT.

The chain combines TRBV28 with TRBJ2-7; a possible D gene is TRBD1 (5 bases). From germline, CDR1 is MDHEN and CDR2 SYDVKM. The CDR3 is made up of 15 amino acids. V lost 4 bases, J lost 3 bases, and 16 bases lay in between. The DNA for the CDR3 is TGTGCCAGCAGTTCCGATTGGCAGGGAATCTACGAGCAGTACTTC. Translated, it gives CASSSDWQGIYEQYF.

The chain combines TRBV5-1 with TRBJ2-2; 15 bases agree with TRBD2. The CDR3 extends over 18 amino acids. Germline V gene data show CDR1 as SGHRS and CDR2 as YFSETQ. The V gene end was trimmed by 3 bases and the J gene end by 4 bases; junction bases not matched to a gene: 7. CDR3 loop: CASSSGLAGGRSTGELFF. The CDR3 nucleotides are TGCGCCAGCAGCTCGGGACTAGCGGGAGGTAGGAGCACCGGGGAGCTGTTTTTT.

The chain uses TRBV6-6 and TRBJ1-2; 8 nucleotides agree with TRBD1. The CDR3 is 13 residues long. Losses at the gene ends were 6 bases for V and 2 bases for J; bases not matched to a gene: 2. From germline, CDR1 is MNHNY and CDR2 SVGAGI (reference sequence). This CDR3 reads CASSRDRNYGYTF. CDR3 coding DNA: TGTGCCAGCAGCCGGGACAGGAACTATGGCTACACCTTC.

This clone turned up a few times. The gene calls are TRBV9 and TRBJ1-1; D remains ambiguous. Germline CDR1 SGDLS, CDR2 YYNGEE. With 3 bases removed from V and 0 bases from J, the gap between germline ends came to 9 bases. The CDR3 loop spans 14 amino acids. The CDR3 spells CASSAAGVNTEAFF. The CDR3 DNA reads as TGTGCCAGCAGCGCGGCGGGTGTGAACACTGAAGCTTTCTTT.

The chain carries TRBV5-8 and TRBJ2-3, with 15 nucleotides matching TRBD2. CDR1 is SGHTS and CDR2 is YDEGEE in the germline V gene. The V and J ends lost 3 bases and 1 base, in that order; junction bases with no gene match: 6. The CDR3 has 18 amino acids. The CDR3 loop reads CASSSGLAGGIRTDTQYF. The CDR3 nucleotides are TGTGCCAGCAGCTCGGGACTAGCGGGGGGTATCCGCACAGATACGCAGTATTTT.

The chain has TRBV4-3 and TRBJ2-1; D gene uncertain. V was shortened by 1 base and J by 15 bases, with 16 bases between the two germline ends. CDR3 length equals 13 residues. Germline assignment: CDR1 LGHNA and CDR2 YSLEER. The CDR3 bases are TGCGCCAGCAGCCAAGTTGCGACTGGATGGCGGTTCTTC. This encodes CASSQVATGWRFF.

The CDR3 is CASSLPRANTEAFF. The CDR3 DNA reads as TGTGCCAGCAGCTTACCCAGGGCGAACACTGAAGCTTTCTTT. The rearrangement joins TRBV13 to TRBJ1-1; TRBD1 is a possible D gene (5 bases). V was shortened by 2 bases and J by 1 base, with 8 bases between the two germline ends. The germline CDR1 and CDR2 sequences are PRHDT and FYEKMQ (reference sequence). CDR3 length: 14 amino acids.

This clone was seen a single time. This chain's CDR3 is CASSRTEVPRDTEAFF. The CDR3 DNA is TGTGCCAGTAGCCGAACAGAGGTTCCGCGGGACACTGAAGCTTTCTTT. The genes are TRBV19 and TRBJ1-1; unclear D gene. The CDR3 spans 16 residues. Trimming left V 6 bases short and J 3 bases short, with 20 bases between. Germline CDR1 LNHDA, CDR2 SQIVND (reference sequence).

The chain uses TRBV27 and TRBJ2-7, with 7 bases aligning to TRBD2. J was trimmed by 6 bases and V by 1 base; bases with no gene match: 9. The CDR3 spans 15 residues. CDR1 MNHEY and CDR2 SMNVEV come from the germline V gene (reference sequence). CDR3 sequence (DNA): TGTGCCAGCAGTTTATGGGGGACTATCTCGTCCGAGCAGTACTTC. It codes for CASSLWGTISSEQYF.

The chain employs TRBV2 and TRBJ2-2, with no clear D. CDR1 is SNHLY, CDR2 FYNNEI, per germline. Deletions cut 4 bases from V and 5 bases from J, with 11 bases between. The CDR3 has 14 amino acids. The CDR3 sequence is CASSARIDTGELFF. The CDR3, as DNA: TGTGCCAGCAGTGCGAGGATAGATACCGGGGAGCTGTTTTTT.

V and J are TRBV7-2 and TRBJ2-3; unclear D gene. Germline-derived CDR1 and CDR2 are SGHTA and FQGNSA. Deletions cut 5 bases from V and 2 bases from J, with 11 bases between. CDR3 size: 14 residues. The CDR3 DNA follows: TGTGCCAGCAGCCAGTCGCATCCCACAGATACGCAGTATTTT. Its protein is CASSQSHPTDTQYF.

This sequence joins TRBV10-3 and TRBJ1-4; 7 bases are a match to TRBD1. V trimming: 11 bases; J trimming: 3 bases; junction bases outside the gene matches: 6. The CDR3 covers 13 residues. Germline assignment: CDR1 ENHRY and CDR2 SYGVKD. The CDR3 coding sequence is TGTGCCGCCGGCCAGGGGGCTAATGAAAAACTGTTTTTT. Residues: CAAGQGANEKLFF.

Only one count was recorded for this clone. The chain has TRBV7-2 and TRBJ2-2; 10 bases map to TRBD1. The CDR3 consists of 14 residues. Germline loops: CDR1 SGHTA, CDR2 FQGNSA. V shed 6 bases, J shed 5 bases, and the junction held 3 bases outside the gene matches. Here the CDR3 DNA reads TGTGCCAGCAGTCGGACAGGGGGTACCGGGGAGCTGTTTTTT. Protein: CASSRTGGTGELFF.

The table lists this clone with a count of one. The V call is TRBV28, the J call TRBJ1-2; 10 positions agree with TRBD1. This CDR3 has 13 amino acids. Looked up from germline, CDR1 is MDHEN and CDR2 is SYDVKM. The ends lost 4 bases at V and 4 bases at J; junction bases unmatched: 0. In DNA, the CDR3 is TGTGCCAGCAGTTGGACAGGGGGCTATGGCTACACCTTC. Its protein is CASSWTGGYGYTF.